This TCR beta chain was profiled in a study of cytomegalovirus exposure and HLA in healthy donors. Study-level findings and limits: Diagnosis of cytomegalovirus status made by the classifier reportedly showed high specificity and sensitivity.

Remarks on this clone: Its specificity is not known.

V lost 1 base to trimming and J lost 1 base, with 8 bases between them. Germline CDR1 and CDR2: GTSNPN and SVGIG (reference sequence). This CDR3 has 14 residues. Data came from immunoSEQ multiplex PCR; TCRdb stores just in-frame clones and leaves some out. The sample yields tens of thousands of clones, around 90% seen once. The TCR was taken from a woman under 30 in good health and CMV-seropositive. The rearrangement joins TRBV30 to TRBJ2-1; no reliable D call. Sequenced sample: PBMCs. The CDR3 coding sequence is TGTGCCTGGAGTGGTGACTCTTCCTACAATGAGCAGTTCTTC. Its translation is CAWSGDSSYNEQFF.